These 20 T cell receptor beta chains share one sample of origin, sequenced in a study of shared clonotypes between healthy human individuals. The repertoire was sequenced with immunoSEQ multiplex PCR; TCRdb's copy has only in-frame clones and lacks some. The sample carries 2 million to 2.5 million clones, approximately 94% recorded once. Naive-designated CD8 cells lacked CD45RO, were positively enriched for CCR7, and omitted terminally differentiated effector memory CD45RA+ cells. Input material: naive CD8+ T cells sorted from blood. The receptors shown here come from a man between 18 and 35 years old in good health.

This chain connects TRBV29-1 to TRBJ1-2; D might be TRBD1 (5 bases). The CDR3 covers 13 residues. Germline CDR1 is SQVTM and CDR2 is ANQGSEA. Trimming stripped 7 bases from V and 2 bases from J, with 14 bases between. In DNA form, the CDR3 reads TGCAGCGCCACACGGGACGGAAACTATGGCTACACCTTC. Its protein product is CSATRDGNYGYTF.

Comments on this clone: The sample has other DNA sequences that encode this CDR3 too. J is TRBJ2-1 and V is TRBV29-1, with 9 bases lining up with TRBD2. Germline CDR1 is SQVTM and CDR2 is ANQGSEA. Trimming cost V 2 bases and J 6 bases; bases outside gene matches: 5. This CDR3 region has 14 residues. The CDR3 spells CSVEPGLASNEQFF. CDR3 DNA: TGCAGCGTTGAACCGGGACTAGCAAGCAATGAGCAGTTCTTC.

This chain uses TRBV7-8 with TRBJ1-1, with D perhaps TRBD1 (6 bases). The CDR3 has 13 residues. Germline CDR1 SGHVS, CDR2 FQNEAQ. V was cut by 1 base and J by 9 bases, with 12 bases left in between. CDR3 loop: CASSLGTGWKAFF. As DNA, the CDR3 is TGTGCCAGCAGCTTAGGCACAGGGTGGAAAGCTTTCTTT.

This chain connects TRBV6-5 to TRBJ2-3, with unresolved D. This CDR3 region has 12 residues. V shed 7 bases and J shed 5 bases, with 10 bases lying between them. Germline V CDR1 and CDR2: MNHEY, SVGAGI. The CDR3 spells CASTPDGDTQYF. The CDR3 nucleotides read TGTGCCAGCACCCCGGATGGAGATACGCAGTATTTT.

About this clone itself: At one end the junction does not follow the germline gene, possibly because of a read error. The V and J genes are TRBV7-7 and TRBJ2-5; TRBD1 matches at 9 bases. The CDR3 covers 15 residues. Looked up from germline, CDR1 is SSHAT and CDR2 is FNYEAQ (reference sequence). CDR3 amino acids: CASSGTGQGDETQYF. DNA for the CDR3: TGTGCTAGCAGCGGAACGGGACAGGGCGATGAGACCCAGTACTTC. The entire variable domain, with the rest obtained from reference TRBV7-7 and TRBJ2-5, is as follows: GAGVSQSPRYKVTKRGQDVTLRCDPISSHATLYWYQQALGQGPEFLTYFNYEAQPDKSGLPSDRFSAERPEGSISTLTIQRTEQRDSAMYRCASSGTGQGDETQYFGPGTRLLVL.

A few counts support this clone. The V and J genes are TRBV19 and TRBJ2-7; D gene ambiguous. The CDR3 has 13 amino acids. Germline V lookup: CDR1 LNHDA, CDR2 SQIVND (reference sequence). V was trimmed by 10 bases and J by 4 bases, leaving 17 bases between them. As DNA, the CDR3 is TGTGCCACTCGCGTGGGCCCTACTTACGAGCAGTACTTC. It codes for CATRVGPTYEQYF. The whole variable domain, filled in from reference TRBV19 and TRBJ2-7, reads DGGITQSPKYLFRKEGQNVTLSCEQNLNHDAMYWYRQDPGQGLRLIYYSQIVNDFQKGDIAEGYSVSREKKESFPLTVTSAQKNPTAFYLCATRVGPTYEQYFGPGTRLTVT.

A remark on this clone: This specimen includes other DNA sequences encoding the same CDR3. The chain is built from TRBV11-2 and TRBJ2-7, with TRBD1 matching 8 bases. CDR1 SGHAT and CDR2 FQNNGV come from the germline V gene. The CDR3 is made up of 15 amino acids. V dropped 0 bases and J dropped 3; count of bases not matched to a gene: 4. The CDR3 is CASSLEGQGNYEQYF. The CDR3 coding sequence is TGTGCCAGCAGCTTAGAAGGACAGGGAAACTACGAGCAGTACTTC.

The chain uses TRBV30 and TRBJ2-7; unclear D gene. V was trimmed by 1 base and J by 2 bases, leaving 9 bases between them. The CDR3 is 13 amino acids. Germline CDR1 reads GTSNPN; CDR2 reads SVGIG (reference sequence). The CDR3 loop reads CAWSEGITYEQYF. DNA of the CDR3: TGTGCCTGGAGTGAAGGGATCACCTACGAGCAGTACTTC.

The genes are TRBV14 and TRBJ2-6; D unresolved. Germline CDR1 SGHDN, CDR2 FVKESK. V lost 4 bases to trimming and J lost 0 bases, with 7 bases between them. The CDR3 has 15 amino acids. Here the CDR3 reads CASSPWGSGANVLTF. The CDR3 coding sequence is TGTGCCAGCAGCCCGTGGGGCTCTGGGGCCAACGTCCTGACTTTC.

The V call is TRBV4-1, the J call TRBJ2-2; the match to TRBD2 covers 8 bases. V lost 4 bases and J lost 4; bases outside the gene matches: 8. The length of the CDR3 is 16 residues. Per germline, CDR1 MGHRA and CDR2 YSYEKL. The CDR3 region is CASSPLVLAGTGELFF. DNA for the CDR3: TGCGCCAGCAGCCCCCTGGTCCTAGCGGGCACCGGGGAGCTGTTTTTT.

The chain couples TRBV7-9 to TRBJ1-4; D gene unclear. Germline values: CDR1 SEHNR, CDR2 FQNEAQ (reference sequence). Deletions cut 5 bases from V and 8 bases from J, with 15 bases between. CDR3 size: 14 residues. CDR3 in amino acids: CASSEPAVSEKLFF. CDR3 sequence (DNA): TGTGCCAGCAGCGAACCGGCTGTCAGCGAAAAACTGTTTTTT.

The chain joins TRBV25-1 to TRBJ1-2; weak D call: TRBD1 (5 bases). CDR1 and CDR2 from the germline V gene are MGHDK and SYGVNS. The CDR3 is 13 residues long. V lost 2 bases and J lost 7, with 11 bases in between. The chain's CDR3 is CASSELDSPGYTF. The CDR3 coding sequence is TGTGCCAGCAGTGAACTTGACAGTCCTGGCTACACCTTC.

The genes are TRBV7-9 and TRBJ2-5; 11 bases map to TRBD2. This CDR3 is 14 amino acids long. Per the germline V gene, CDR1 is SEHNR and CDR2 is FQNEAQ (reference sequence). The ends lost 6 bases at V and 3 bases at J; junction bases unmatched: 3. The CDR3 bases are TGTGCCAGCAGTCGGGGACTAGCGGAAGAGACCCAGTACTTC. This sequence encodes CASSRGLAEETQYF.

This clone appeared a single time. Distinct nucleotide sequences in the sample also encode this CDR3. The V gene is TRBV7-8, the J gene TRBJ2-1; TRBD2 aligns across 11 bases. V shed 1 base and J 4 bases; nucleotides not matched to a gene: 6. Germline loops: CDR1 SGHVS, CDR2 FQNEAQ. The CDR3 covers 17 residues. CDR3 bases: TGTGCCAGCAGCTTAGGCCTAGCGGGGGGCTCGTACAATGAGCAGTTCTTC. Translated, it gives CASSLGLAGGSYNEQFF.

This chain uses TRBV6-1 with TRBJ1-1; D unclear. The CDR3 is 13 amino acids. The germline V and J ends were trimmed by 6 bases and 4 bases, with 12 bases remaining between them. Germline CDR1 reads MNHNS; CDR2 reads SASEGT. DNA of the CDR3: TGTGCCAGCAGCGCAGTAGAGGGCACTGAAGCTTTCTTT. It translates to CASSAVEGTEAFF.

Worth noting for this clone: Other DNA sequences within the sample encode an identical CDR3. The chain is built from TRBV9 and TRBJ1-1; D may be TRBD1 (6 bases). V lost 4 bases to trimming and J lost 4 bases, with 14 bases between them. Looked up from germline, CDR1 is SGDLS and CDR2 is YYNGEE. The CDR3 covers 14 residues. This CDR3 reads CASSPPGGGTEAFF. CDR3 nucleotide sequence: TGTGCCAGCAGCCCCCCGGGAGGGGGCACTGAAGCTTTCTTT. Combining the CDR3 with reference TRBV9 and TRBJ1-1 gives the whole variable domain DSGVTQTPKHLITATGQRVTLRCSPRSGDLSVYWYQQSLDQGLQFLIQYYNGEERAKGNILERFSAQQFPDLHSELNLSSLELGDSALYFCASSPPGGGTEAFFGQGTRLTVV.

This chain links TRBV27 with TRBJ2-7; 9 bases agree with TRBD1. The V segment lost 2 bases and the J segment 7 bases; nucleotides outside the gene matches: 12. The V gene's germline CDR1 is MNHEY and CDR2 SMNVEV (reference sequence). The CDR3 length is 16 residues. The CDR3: CASSLGWTGAFGEQYF. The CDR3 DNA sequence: TGTGCCAGCAGTTTAGGTTGGACAGGGGCCTTTGGAGAGCAGTACTTC.

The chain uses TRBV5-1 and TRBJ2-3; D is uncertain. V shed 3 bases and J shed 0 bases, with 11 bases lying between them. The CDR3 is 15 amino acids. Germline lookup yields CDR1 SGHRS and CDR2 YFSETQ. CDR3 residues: CASSSGAASTDTQYF. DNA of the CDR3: TGCGCCAGCAGCTCCGGCGCGGCTAGCACAGATACGCAGTATTTT.

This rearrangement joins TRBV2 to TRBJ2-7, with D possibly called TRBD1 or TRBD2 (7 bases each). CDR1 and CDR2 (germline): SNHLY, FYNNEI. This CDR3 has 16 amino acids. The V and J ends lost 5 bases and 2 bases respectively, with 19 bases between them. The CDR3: CASSQGGPGETYEQYF. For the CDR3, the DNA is TGTGCCAGCAGTCAGGGGGGGCCCGGGGAAACCTACGAGCAGTACTTC.

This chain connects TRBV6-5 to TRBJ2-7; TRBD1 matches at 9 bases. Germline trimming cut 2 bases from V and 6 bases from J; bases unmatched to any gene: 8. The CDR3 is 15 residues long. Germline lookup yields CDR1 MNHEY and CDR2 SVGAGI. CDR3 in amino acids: CASSYPGQGRGEQYF. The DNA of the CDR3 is TGTGCCAGCAGTTACCCGGGACAGGGTCGCGGCGAGCAGTACTTC.